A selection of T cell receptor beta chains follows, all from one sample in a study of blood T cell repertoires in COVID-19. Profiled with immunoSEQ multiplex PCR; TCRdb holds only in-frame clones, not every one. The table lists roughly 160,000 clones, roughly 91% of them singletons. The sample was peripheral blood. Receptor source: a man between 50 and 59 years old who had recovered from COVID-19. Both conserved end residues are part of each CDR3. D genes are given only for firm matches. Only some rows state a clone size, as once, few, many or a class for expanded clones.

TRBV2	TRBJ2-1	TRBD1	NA	CASCYRGITYNEQFF	TGTGCCAGCTGCTACAGGGGGATTACCTACAATGAGCAGTTCTTC
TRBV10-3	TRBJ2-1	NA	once	CAISPGTYNEQFF	TGTGCCATCAGTCCCGGGACTTACAATGAGCAGTTCTTC
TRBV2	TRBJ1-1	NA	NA	CASSRDRNTEAFF	TGTGCCAGCAGTCGCGACAGGAACACTGAAGCTTTCTTT
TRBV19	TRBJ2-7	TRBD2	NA	CASSGGLFREQYF	TGTGCCAGTAGTGGGGGACTATTTCGCGAGCAGTACTTC
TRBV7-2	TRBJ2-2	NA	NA	CASSHPGVELFF	TGTGCCAGCAGCCACCCGGGGGTGGAGCTGTTTTTT
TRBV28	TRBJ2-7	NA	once	CASRWTAQSYEQYF	TGTGCCAGCAGATGGACAGCCCAATCGTACGAGCAGTACTTC
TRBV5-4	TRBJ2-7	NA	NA	CASSVPGVGSYEQYF	TGTGCCAGCAGCGTCCCGGGGGTGGGTTCCTACGAGCAGTACTTC
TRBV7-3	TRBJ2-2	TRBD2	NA	CASSSPGLAGSGTGELFF	TGTGCCAGCAGCTCCCCCGGGCTAGCGGGGTCGGGCACCGGGGAGCTGTTTTTT
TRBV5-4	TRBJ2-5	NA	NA	CASSLETFQETQYF	TGTGCCAGCAGCTTGGAAACATTCCAAGAGACCCAGTACTTC
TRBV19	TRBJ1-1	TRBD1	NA	CASSPSGTGNTEAFF	TGTGCCAGTAGTCCTTCCGGGACAGGGAACACTGAAGCTTTCTTT
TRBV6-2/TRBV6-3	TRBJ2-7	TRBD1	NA	CASSQVRQGRDEQYF	TGTGCCAGCAGCCAAGTTCGACAGGGAAGAGACGAGCAGTACTTC
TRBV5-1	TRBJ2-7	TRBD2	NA	CASSLLLAGSNEQYF	TGCGCCAGCAGTCTCCTACTAGCGGGAAGCAACGAGCAGTACTTC
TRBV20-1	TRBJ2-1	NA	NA	CSASTSGHNYNEQFF	TGCAGTGCCAGTACTTCAGGACACAACTACAATGAGCAGTTCTTC
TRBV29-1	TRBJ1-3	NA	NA	CSVEEGRASGNTIYF	TGCAGCGTGGAGGAGGGCAGGGCCTCTGGAAACACCATATATTTT
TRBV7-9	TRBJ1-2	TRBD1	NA	CASSTRDRPPYGYTF	TGTGCCAGCAGCACCAGGGACAGGCCACCCTATGGCTACACCTTC
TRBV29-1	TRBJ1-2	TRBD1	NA	CSVNRGYGYTF	TGCAGCGTTAACAGGGGCTATGGCTACACCTTC
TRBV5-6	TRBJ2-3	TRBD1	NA	CASSPFSTGSHTDTQYF	TGTGCCAGCAGCCCCTTCTCGACAGGGAGCCACACAGATACGCAGTATTTT
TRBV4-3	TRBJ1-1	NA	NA	CASSQDLGREAFF	TGCGCCAGCAGCCAAGATCTTGGCAGGGAAGCTTTCTTT
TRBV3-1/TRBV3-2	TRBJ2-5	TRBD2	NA	CASSQDFRLAGTETQYF	TGTGCCAGCAGCCAAGATTTTAGACTAGCGGGCACAGAGACCCAGTACTTC
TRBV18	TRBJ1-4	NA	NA	CASSPRGGLGEKLFF	TGTGCCAGCTCACCCCGCGGGGGCTTGGGTGAAAAACTGTTTTTT
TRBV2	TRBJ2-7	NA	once	CASSESGGLYEQYF	TGTGCCAGCAGTGAAAGTGGAGGACTCTACGAGCAGTACTTC
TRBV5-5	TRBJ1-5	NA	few	CASSLTSYSNQPQHF	TGTGCCAGCAGCTTAACATCGTATAGCAATCAGCCCCAGCATTTT
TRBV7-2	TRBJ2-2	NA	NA	CASSSSRAGELFF	TGTGCCAGCAGCTCCTCCCGGGCCGGGGAGCTGTTTTTT
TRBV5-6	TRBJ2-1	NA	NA	CASSLYRVNEQFF	TGTGCCAGCAGCTTGTATCGGGTGAATGAGCAGTTCTTC
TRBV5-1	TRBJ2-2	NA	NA	CASSLIAGRTGELFF	TGCGCCAGCAGCTTGATTGCAGGGAGGACCGGGGAGCTGTTTTTT
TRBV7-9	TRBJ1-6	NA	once	CASRSTGHNSPLHF	TGTGCCAGCAGATCGACAGGCCATAATTCACCCCTCCACTTT
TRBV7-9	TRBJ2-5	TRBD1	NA	CASSLWGQSQETQYF	TGTGCCAGCAGCTTATGGGGACAGAGCCAAGAGACCCAGTACTTC
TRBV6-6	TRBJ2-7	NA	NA	CASRSVYEQYF	TGTGCCAGTAGGAGCGTTTACGAGCAGTACTTC
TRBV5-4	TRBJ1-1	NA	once	CASSLATDTEAFF	TGTGCCAGCAGCTTGGCAACAGACACTGAAGCTTTCTTT
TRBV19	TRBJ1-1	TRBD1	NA	CATIQGVTEAFF	TGTGCCACCATACAGGGGGTGACTGAAGCTTTCTTT
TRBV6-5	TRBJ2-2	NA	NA	CASSRAPNTGELFF	TGTGCCAGCAGCCGCGCCCCGAACACCGGGGAGCTGTTTTTT
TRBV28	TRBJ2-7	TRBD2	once	CASSLPGLAGKNEQYF	TGTGCCAGCAGTTTACCGGGACTAGCGGGAAAGAACGAGCAGTACTTC
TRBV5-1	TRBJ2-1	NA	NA	CASSLSLGLEQFF	TGCGCCAGCAGCTTGAGTCTGGGGCTTGAGCAGTTCTTC
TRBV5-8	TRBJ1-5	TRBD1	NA	CASSSGGMSNQPQHF	TGTGCCAGCAGCTCAGGGGGCATGAGCAATCAGCCCCAGCATTTT
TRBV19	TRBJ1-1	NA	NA	CASSIGGDTEAFF	TGTGCCAGTAGTATAGGGGGGGACACTGAAGCTTTCTTT
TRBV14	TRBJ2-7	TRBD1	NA	CASSQGGQVGWQYF	TGTGCCAGCAGCCAAGGGGGACAGGTCGGATGGCAGTACTTC
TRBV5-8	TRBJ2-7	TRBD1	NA	CASSSQGSSYEQYF	TGTGCCAGCAGCTCACAGGGGAGCTCCTACGAGCAGTACTTC
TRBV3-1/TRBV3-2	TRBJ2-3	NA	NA	CASSQGPRLTDTQYF	TGTGCCAGCAGCCAAGGTCCACGACTTACAGATACGCAGTATTTT
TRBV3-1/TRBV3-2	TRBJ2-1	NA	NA	CASSRGGEYEQFF	TGTGCCAGCAGCCGAGGGGGGGAGTATGAGCAGTTCTTC
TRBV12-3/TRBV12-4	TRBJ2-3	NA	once	CASSLVGTDTQYF	TGTGCCAGCAGTTTAGTAGGCACAGATACGCAGTATTTT
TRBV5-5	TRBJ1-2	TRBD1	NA	CASSSTGVRGYTF	TGTGCCAGCAGCTCGACAGGGGTCAGGGGCTACACCTTC
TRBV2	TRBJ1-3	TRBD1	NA	CASSSGTGWTGNTIYF	TGTGCCAGCAGTTCAGGGACAGGGTGGACTGGAAACACCATATATTTT
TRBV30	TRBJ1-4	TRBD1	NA	CAWSVPTGVGEKLFF	TGTGCCTGGAGTGTACCGACAGGGGTGGGGGAAAAACTGTTTTTT
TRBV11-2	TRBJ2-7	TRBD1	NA	CASSLETGGRGREQYF	TGTGCCAGCAGCTTGGAGACAGGGGGCCGGGGACGAGAGCAGTACTTC
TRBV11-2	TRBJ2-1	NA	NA	CASSLDAGPHNEQFF	TGTGCCAGCAGCTTAGACGCGGGACCCCACAATGAGCAGTTCTTC
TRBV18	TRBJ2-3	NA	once	CASSSGTPHGDADTQYF	TGTGCCAGCTCATCCGGGACACCCCATGGAGATGCAGATACGCAGTATTTT
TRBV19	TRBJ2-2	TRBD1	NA	CASSTDRAGELFF	TGTGCCAGTAGCACCGACAGGGCCGGGGAGCTGTTTTTT
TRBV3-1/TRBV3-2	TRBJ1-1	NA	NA	CASSQVAVNTEAFF	TGTGCCAGCAGCCAAGTAGCAGTGAACACTGAAGCTTTCTTT
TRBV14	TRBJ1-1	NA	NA	CASSQGLLNTEAFF	TGTGCCAGCAGCCAAGGACTTTTGAACACTGAAGCTTTCTTT
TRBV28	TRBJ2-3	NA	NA	CASSSPRVPGEDTQYF	TGTGCCAGCAGTTCTCCCCGGGTCCCGGGAGAGGATACGCAGTATTTT
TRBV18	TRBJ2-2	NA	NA	CASSPLEGATGELFF	TGTGCCAGCTCACCATTGGAGGGGGCGACCGGGGAGCTGTTTTTT
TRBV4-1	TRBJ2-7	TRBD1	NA	CASSQPDRDEQYF	TGCGCCAGCAGCCAACCTGACAGGGACGAGCAGTACTTC